Each of the 27 T cell receptor beta chains below was sequenced from the same sample in a study of cytomegalovirus exposure and HLA in healthy donors (dated by TCRdb to about 2017). The protocol used for the library was the immunoSEQ multiplex PCR assay. For the multiplex PCR, a mixture combining 60 forward primers for TCR Vbeta segments and 13 reverse primers for TCR Jbeta segments was used. Drawn from immuneACCESS, this table holds only the in-frame rearrangements with V and J called that TCRdb kept. Clones are partly lost; checked studies trace under half to an unresolved V gene and leave the rest unexplained. This sample holds about 130,000 clones; about four fifths were observed only once. The leading ten clones occupy 0.9% to 1.2% of the sample. Sequences were obtained from PBMCs. The origin of the receptors is a male donor in good health and CMV-seronegative.

The chain employs TRBV9 and TRBJ2-7; 9 nucleotides match TRBD2. J was trimmed by 9 bases and V by 0 bases; bases with no gene match: 7. Germline assignment: CDR1 SGDLS and CDR2 YYNGEE. The CDR3 runs 14 residues. The CDR3 region is CASSVVSGGHPQYF. In DNA, the CDR3 is TGTGCCAGCAGCGTAGTTAGCGGGGGACACCCGCAGTACTTC.

The table lists this clone with a few counts. Distinct nucleotide sequences in the sample also encode this CDR3. The chain combines TRBV7-9 with TRBJ1-5; a possible D gene is TRBD1 (5 bases). Looked up from germline, CDR1 is SEHNR and CDR2 is FQNEAQ (reference sequence). The length of the CDR3 is 13 residues. Trimming stripped 4 bases from V and 1 base from J, with 5 bases between. The CDR3 region is CASSSGSNQPQHF. The CDR3 DNA sequence: TGTGCCAGCAGCTCAGGGAGCAATCAGCCCCAGCATTTT.

The chain recombines TRBV5-4 with TRBJ2-5; weak D call: TRBD1 (7 bases). This CDR3 is built from 16 residues. CDR1 SGHNT and CDR2 YYREEE come from the germline V gene (reference sequence). Trimming removed 1 base from V and 7 bases from J, with 20 bases in between. The CDR3 is CASSLMAGGNLVTQYF. The CDR3 nucleotides are TGTGCCAGCAGCTTGATGGCAGGGGGGAACTTGGTGACCCAGTACTTC. The variable domain in full, with the rest retrieved from reference TRBV5-4 and TRBJ2-5, is ETGVTQSPTHLIKTRGQQVTLRCSSQSGHNTVSWYQQALGQGPQFIFQYYREEENGRGNFPPRFSGLQFPNYSSELNVNALELDDSALYLCASSLMAGGNLVTQYFGPGTRLLVL.

The chain is built from TRBV6-4 and TRBJ2-3; TRBD2 aligns across 12 bases. The CDR3 runs 15 residues. Unmatched junction bases numbered 3, after V lost 8 bases and J lost 0 bases. In germline, CDR1 is MRHNA, CDR2 SNTAGT. CDR3 loop: CASATSGGSTDTQYF. CDR3 in DNA: TGTGCCAGCGCCACTAGCGGGGGGAGCACAGATACGCAGTATTTT.

This chain uses TRBV18 with TRBJ2-2; 9 nucleotides align to TRBD1. CDR1 is KGHSH, CDR2 LQKENI, per germline. This CDR3 region has 16 residues. V lost 10 bases, J lost 1 base, and 10 bases stayed unmatched. CDR3 loop: CATPGGQGLNTGELFF. CDR3 bases: TGTGCCACCCCCGGGGGACAGGGCTTGAACACCGGGGAGCTGTTTTTT.

The chain uses TRBV29-1 and TRBJ2-7; weak D call: TRBD1 (6 bases). Trimming cost V 7 bases and J 2 bases, with 12 bases left between them. Germline V gene lookup returns CDR1 SQVTM and CDR2 ANQGSEA. The CDR3 has 12 residues. CDR3 coding DNA: TGCAGCGGTGGGGACACACCCTACGAGCAGTACTTC. Protein product: CSGGDTPYEQYF.

The chain recombines TRBV5-8 with TRBJ2-1; no definite D call. V shed 3 bases and J shed 14 bases, with 3 bases lying between them. This CDR3 is 8 amino acids long. Germline V gives CDR1 SGHTS, CDR2 YDEGEE. Here the CDR3 reads CASSSEFF. The CDR3 nucleotides read TGTGCCAGCAGCTCGGAGTTCTTC. Supplemented by reference TRBV5-8 and TRBJ2-1, the full variable domain reads EAGVTQSPTHLIKTRGQQATLRCSPISGHTSVYWYQQALGLGLQFLLWYDEGEERNRGNFPPRFSGRQFPNYSSELNVNALELEDSALYLCASSSEFFGPGTRLTVL.

The chain employs TRBV5-1 and TRBJ2-7; no clear D. V lost 2 bases to trimming and J lost 4 bases, with 10 bases between them. Germline CDR1 SGHRS, CDR2 YFSETQ. This CDR3 spans 13 amino acids. The CDR3 loop reads CASSLLQSYEQYF. In nucleotides, the CDR3 is TGCGCCAGCAGCTTATTACAGTCGTACGAGCAGTACTTC.

A single count supports this clone. This sequence joins TRBV30 and TRBJ2-5, with a tentative D call TRBD2 (5 bases). This CDR3 is 13 amino acids long. CDR1 GTSNPN and CDR2 SVGIG come from the germline V gene (reference sequence). The V gene lost 2 bases and the J gene lost 2 bases, with 9 bases spanning the gap. The CDR3 DNA reads as TGTGCCTGGAGTACTAGTTTTCAAGAGACCCAGTACTTC. This codes for CAWSTSFQETQYF.

This sequence joins TRBV25-1 and TRBJ1-2; TRBD1 matches 7 bases. J lost 8 bases, V lost 2 bases, and 11 bases had no gene match. The CDR3 has 15 residues. Germline values: CDR1 MGHDK, CDR2 SYGVNS. CDR3 bases: TGTGCCAGCAGTGAAGGAGGGGGCAATTCTCGAGGCTACACCTTC. Its translation is CASSEGGGNSRGYTF.

This clone occurred a few times. The chain links TRBV6-5 to TRBJ1-1; D unresolved. Germline CDR1 MNHEY, CDR2 SVGAGI. CDR3 length equals 13 residues. V shed 7 bases and J shed 1 base, with 10 bases lying between them. The CDR3: CASTTDTNTEAFF. CDR3 in DNA: TGTGCCAGCACCACCGACACGAACACTGAAGCTTTCTTT.

This chain links TRBV18 with TRBJ2-7; 12 bases line up with TRBD1. The CDR3 totals 16 residues. Trimming at V came to 10 bases and at J to 7 bases, leaving 17 bases not matched to a gene. The germline gives CDR1 KGHSH, CDR2 LQKENI. The CDR3 loop reads CAIDTGQGALVEEQYF. CDR3 DNA: TGTGCCATCGATACGGGACAGGGGGCTTTGGTAGAGGAGCAGTACTTC.

V usage is TRBV30 and J usage is TRBJ1-2; 7 nucleotides agree with TRBD1. Germline assignment: CDR1 GTSNPN and CDR2 SVGIG (reference sequence). V shed 5 bases and J 4 bases; nucleotides not matched to a gene: 7. This CDR3 comprises 13 residues. DNA for the CDR3: TGTGCCTGGTCCGGACAGGTTTTCTATGGCTACACCTTC. Translated, it gives CAWSGQVFYGYTF.

In this sample, this clone turned up once. The chain combines TRBV18 with TRBJ1-3; unclear D gene. Trimming took 3 bases from V and 0 from J, leaving 9 bases between them. This CDR3 is built from 15 residues. Germline V gives CDR1 KGHSH, CDR2 LQKENI. The CDR3 nucleotides are TGTGCCAGCTCACCGGGAGCTCTCTCTGGAAACACCATATATTTT. The encoded protein is CASSPGALSGNTIYF.

J is TRBJ1-1 and V is TRBV7-8; 7 bases map to TRBD1. The CDR3 contains 14 residues. The V and J ends lost 6 bases and 1 base, in that order; junction bases with no gene match: 5. From germline, CDR1 is SGHVS and CDR2 FQNEAQ. The CDR3 region is CASRKGGRNTEAFF. The CDR3, as DNA: TGTGCCAGCAGAAAAGGGGGCAGGAACACTGAAGCTTTCTTT.

This chain uses TRBV6-5 with TRBJ2-7; TRBD2 matches at 8 bases. In germline, CDR1 is MNHEY, CDR2 SVGAGI. V shed 6 bases, J shed 5 bases, and the junction held 12 bases outside the gene matches. CDR3 length: 15 residues. The chain's CDR3 is CASRGLVMSSHEQYF. In DNA form, the CDR3 reads TGTGCCAGCAGGGGACTAGTAATGTCGTCCCACGAGCAGTACTTC.

This chain uses TRBV4-3 with TRBJ2-3; perhaps TRBD2 as D (5 bases). Trimming shortened V by 1 base and J by 6 bases, and 14 bases separated the two germline ends. Germline V gene sequence: CDR1 LGHNA, CDR2 YSLEER. The CDR3 sequence is 15 residues long. The CDR3 bases are TGCGCCAGCAGCCAAGTGACGGGGAATGCGGATACGCAGTATTTT. Translation: CASSQVTGNADTQYF.

This chain uses TRBV11-2 with TRBJ2-1, with 10 bases lining up with TRBD2. The junction had 4 bases not matched to a gene; V was cut back by 1 base and J by 4 bases. The germline V gene encodes CDR1 SGHAT and CDR2 FQNNGV. The CDR3 is made up of 16 amino acids. The chain's CDR3 is CASSLVAGGRYNEQFF. DNA for the CDR3: TGTGCCAGCAGCTTAGTAGCGGGGGGACGTTACAATGAGCAGTTCTTC.

Only a few counts were recorded for this clone. The V call is TRBV6-5, the J call TRBJ2-7; tentatively, D is TRBD1 (6 bases). Trimming took off 5 bases at V and 4 bases at J, with 12 bases between the two ends. CDR1 MNHEY and CDR2 SVGAGI come from the germline V gene. This CDR3 has 13 residues. The DNA for the CDR3 is TGTGCCAGCAGTAACCCCGGGACATACGAGCAGTACTTC. Amino acid sequence: CASSNPGTYEQYF.

This clone was counted only a few times. The V and J genes are TRBV20-1 and TRBJ1-1; D is undetermined. Trimming left V 6 bases short and J 5 bases short, with 7 bases between. Germline V gives CDR1 DFQATT, CDR2 SNEGSKA (reference sequence). The CDR3 is 10 amino acids. CDR3: CSAARTEAFF. The CDR3 DNA reads TGCAGTGCCGCGCGGACTGAAGCTTTCTTT.

This chain joins TRBV7-8 and TRBJ1-5, with 7 bases lining up with TRBD1. After removal of 5 bases from V and 6 bases from J, the junction contained 7 bases not matched to a gene. Looked up from germline, CDR1 is SGHVS and CDR2 is FQNEAQ. This CDR3 has 14 amino acids. In DNA form, the CDR3 reads TGTGCCAGCAGCCCCGACAGGGTCGGTCAGCCCCAGCATTTT. As protein: CASSPDRVGQPQHF.

The V and J genes are TRBV5-4 and TRBJ1-2; TRBD1 agrees at 9 bases. The CDR3 length is 14 residues. Germline V CDR1 and CDR2: SGHNT, YYREEE (reference sequence). With V trimmed by 4 bases and J by 5 bases, 6 bases remained unmatched. The CDR3 reads CASSGDRESYGYTF. The CDR3, as DNA: TGTGCCAGCAGCGGGGACAGGGAGTCGTATGGCTACACCTTC.

The genes are TRBV30 and TRBJ2-5, with D unresolved. Per the germline V gene, CDR1 is GTSNPN and CDR2 is SVGIG (reference sequence). Trimming took off 0 bases at V and 2 bases at J, with 7 bases between the two ends. CDR3 length equals 13 residues. The CDR3 region has the DNA TGTGCCTGGAGTGTACAAATGCAAGAGACCCAGTACTTC. It is translated as CAWSVQMQETQYF.

The chain combines TRBV5-1 with TRBJ2-2; possible D gene TRBD1, 6 bases. The germline gives CDR1 SGHRS, CDR2 YFSETQ. V dropped 0 bases and J dropped 4 bases, with 13 bases sitting between them. This CDR3 has 16 amino acids. CDR3 bases: TGCGCCAGCAGCTTGGGTGGGGGCGCGGCCACCGGGGAGCTGTTTTTT. This gives the protein CASSLGGGAATGELFF.

J is TRBJ2-5 and V is TRBV6-5; 7 bases match TRBD1. The CDR3 loop spans 14 amino acids. CDR1 is MNHEY, CDR2 SVGAGI, per germline. J gave up 4 bases and V 5 bases, and 7 bases lay outside the gene matches. The chain's CDR3 is CASSGTRTGETQYF. The CDR3 DNA reads as TGTGCCAGCAGTGGTACTAGGACAGGAGAGACCCAGTACTTC.

Remarks on this clone: A read error may account for a junction end that differs from germline. This rearrangement joins TRBV6-5 to TRBJ2-7; tentative D call: TRBD2 (5 bases). This CDR3 has 14 residues. Per the germline V gene, CDR1 is MNHEY and CDR2 is SVGAGI. For the CDR3, the DNA is TGTGCCGGCAGTTACTCGCAGTACGGGGACGAGCAGTACTTC. Translation: CAGSYSQYGDEQYF.

V usage is TRBV6-5 and J usage is TRBJ2-7, with 11 bases matching TRBD1. The CDR3 loop spans 15 amino acids. After removal of 6 bases from V and 3 bases from J, the junction contained 7 bases not matched to a gene. Germline assignment: CDR1 MNHEY and CDR2 SVGAGI. CDR3 residues: CASRISGTGGYEQYF. CDR3 nucleotides: TGTGCCAGCAGAATCTCCGGGACAGGGGGCTACGAGCAGTACTTC.